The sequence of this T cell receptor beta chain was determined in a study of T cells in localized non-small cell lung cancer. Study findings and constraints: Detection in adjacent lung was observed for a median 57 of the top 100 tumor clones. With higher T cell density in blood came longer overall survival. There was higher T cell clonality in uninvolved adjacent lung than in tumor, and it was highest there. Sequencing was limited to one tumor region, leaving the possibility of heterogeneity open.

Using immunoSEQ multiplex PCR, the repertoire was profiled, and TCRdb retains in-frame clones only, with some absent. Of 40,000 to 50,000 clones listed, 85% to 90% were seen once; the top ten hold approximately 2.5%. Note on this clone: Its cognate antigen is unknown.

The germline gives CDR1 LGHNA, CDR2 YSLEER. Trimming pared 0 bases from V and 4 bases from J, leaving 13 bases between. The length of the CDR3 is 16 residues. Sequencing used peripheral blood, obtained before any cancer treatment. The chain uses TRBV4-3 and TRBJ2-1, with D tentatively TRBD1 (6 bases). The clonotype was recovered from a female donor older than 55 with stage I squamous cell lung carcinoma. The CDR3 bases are TGCGCCAGCAGCCAAGAGGCAGGGGTCCTTTACAATGAGCAGTTCTTC. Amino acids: CASSQEAGVLYNEQFF.